This is a list of T cell receptor beta chains from one sample in a study of Graves' ophthalmopathy and Graves' hyperthyroidism. MiXCR, run by TCRdb on the multiplex PCR reads, gives a single entry per CDR3 protein. The sample holds just over 400,000 distinct CDR3 sequences, more than 20% seen once. The sequenced material came from peripheral blood. Receptors were obtained from a woman aged 18 to 35 with stable Graves' hyperthyroidism. The CDR3 runs from the conserved cysteine through the conserved F or W.

TRBV15	12	TRBJ1-1	CATSRPTGEAFF
TRBV9	18	TRBJ2-5	CASSVGTSGGIDQETQYF
TRBV2	13	TRBJ1-6	CASIRDRDSPLHF
TRBV10-2	13	TRBJ2-7	CASRAGLGYEQYF
TRBV28	16	TRBJ1-1	CASSPDRGSLNTEAFF
TRBV30	15	TRBJ2-5	CAWSVPGTAKETQYF
TRBV20-1	16	TRBJ2-7	CSATSSGSPTGYEQYF
TRBV28	14	TRBJ1-1	CASSYGPLAPKAFF
TRBV5-1	14	TRBJ1-1	CASSLVTGGSEAFF
TRBV6-5	14	TRBJ1-2	CASSYSPADYGYTF
TRBV28	13	TRBJ2-5	CASSFFHQETQYF
TRBV29-1	13	TRBJ1-2	CSDWDSSNYGYTF
TRBV10-3	15	TRBJ2-7	CAISERTSGGYEQYF
TRBV6-1	12	TRBJ1-2	CASSPRVYGYTF
TRBV11-2	15	TRBJ1-6	CASSLAGPQPSPLHF
TRBV18	16	TRBJ1-2	CASSPMDSGETYGYTF
TRBV25-1	13	TRBJ2-7	CASSELGSYEQYF
TRBV6-2/TRBV6-3	18	TRBJ1-5	CASSYTLSTTDSNQPQHF
TRBV12-3/TRBV12-4	15	TRBJ2-5	CASRQTSGGWETQYF
TRBV12-3/TRBV12-4	14	TRBJ2-7	CASRNTGQSYEQYF
TRBV6-1	15	TRBJ2-7	CASSETTSGSYEQYF
TRBV29-1	12	TRBJ2-7	CSVDRGFDEQYF
TRBV5-1	15	TRBJ1-6	CASSLSGAYNSPLHF
TRBV25-1	13	TRBJ2-7	CVSSQGGLYEQYF
TRBV25-1	16	TRBJ1-5	CASSEGPGGGNQPQHF
TRBV6-5	14	TRBJ1-2	CASSYSFDMIGYTF
TRBV24-1	14	TRBJ2-5	CATSRGGNQETQYF
TRBV24-1	14	TRBJ2-2	CATSEDRDTGELFF
TRBV3-1	16	TRBJ2-5	CASSQVQKRRQETQYF